The T cell receptor (beta chain) described here comes from a study of regulatory T cells in long-lasting Graves disease. The CDR3 runs to 14 residues. Germline loops: CDR1 LNHDA, CDR2 SQIVND (reference sequence). J was trimmed by 3 bases and V by 10 bases; bases with no gene match: 8. This sample's time point: newly diagnosed GD, antithyroid drugs for less than 3 months. From PBMCs, RNA was extracted and then used to make the TCR library. Libraries of TCR beta came from iRepertoire HTBI primers plus Arm-PCR of CDR3 regions. TCRdb ran MiXCR on the multiplex PCR reads and lists one entry per CDR3 protein. Among more than 300,000 distinct CDR3 sequences listed, about 16% were seen once. Study findings and constraints: Patients with persistent disease showed a bias toward TRBV28, TRBJ1-2 and TRBJ2-5. Persistent Graves' patients showed reduced TCR diversity versus newly diagnosed patients.

Worth noting for this clonotype: The antigen is undetermined.

This specimen was peripheral blood mononuclear cells (PBMCs), taken at new diagnosis, from a patient treated with antithyroid drugs. The V call is TRBV19, the J call TRBJ2-1, with TRBD2 matching over 8 bases. The receptor's source is a female donor with Graves disease. CDR3 nucleotide sequence: TGTGCCACCCGGGGTAGCGGGGTCTACAATGAGCAGTTCTTC. Amino acid sequence: CATRGSGVYNEQFF. Looking up the rest from reference TRBV19 and TRBJ2-1 gives the full variable domain: DGGITQSPKYLFRKEGQNVTLSCEQNLNHDAMYWYRQDPGQGLRLIYYSQIVNDFQKGDIAEGYSVSREKKESFPLTVTSAQKNPTAFYLCATRGSGVYNEQFFGPGTRLTVL.